The T cell receptor beta chain described here comes from a study of CD8 T cells in Susac syndrome. Note on this clonotype: The antigen is unknown.

Random-hexamer reverse transcription was applied to 0.5 to 1 ug RNA. Each CDR3 protein is one row after TCRdb ran MiXCR on the immunoSEQ multiplex PCR reads. The profile shows about 110,000 distinct CDR3 sequences, approximately 93% of them singletons. Study-wide results and caveats: The authors found some 15 Susac-specific public clones in total CD8+ repertoires and a few in CD8+ TEMRA repertoires.

The CDR3 runs to 14 residues. After removal of 4 bases from V and 5 bases from J, the junction contained 5 bases not matched to a gene. CDR1 and CDR2 from the germline V gene are MNHEY and SMNVEV (reference sequence). Material for sequencing was CD8+ T cells from PBMCs. The V and J genes are TRBV27 and TRBJ2-1; 7 nucleotides line up with TRBD2. The clonotype comes from a human donor with Susac syndrome. The DNA for the CDR3 is TGTGCCAGCAGTTCCGGGACTACAAACAATGAGCAGTTCTTC. Translated: CASSSGTTNNEQFF.